This paragraph covers one T cell receptor beta chain sequence. Method: immunoSEQ multiplex PCR; TCRdb's copy keeps in-frame clones and lacks some. The repertoire consists of approximately 99,000 clones, with nearly 90% occurring once and the leading ten covering more than 0.3%. Unstimulated regulatory T cells (CD4+CD25+CD127-), CD4+CD25- non-regulatory cells, CD4 and CD8 cells were FACS-sorted from thawed PBMCs. CDR3 length equals 15 residues. Germline V gene lookup returns CDR1 SGHTA and CDR2 FQGNSA. The ends were cut back, 5 bases at V and 8 bases at J, with 19 bases in the middle. The sample originates from a study of Tregs in tolerant kidney transplant recipients.

V usage is TRBV7-2 and J usage is TRBJ2-1, with D tentatively TRBD1 (6 bases). The sequence derives from a human donor who received a combined kidney and bone marrow transplant. Material: CD4+ T cells from blood, obtained before the transplant. CDR3 DNA sequence: TGTGCCAGCAGCCCAGGGGTAGGCGGATTCTATGAGCAGTTCTTC. Residues: CASSPGVGGFYEQFF. Combining the CDR3 with reference TRBV7-2 and TRBJ2-1 gives the whole variable domain GAGVSQSPSNKVTEKGKDVELRCDPISGHTALYWYRQSLGQGLEFLIYFQGNSAPDKSGLPSDRFSAERTGGSVSTLTIQRTQQEDSAVYLCASSPGVGGFYEQFFGPGTRLTVL.